This entry lists 6 T cell receptor beta chains sequenced from one sample in a study of cytomegalovirus exposure and HLA in healthy donors. This PCR relied on a set of 60 Vbeta primers and 13 Jbeta primers. The method was immunoSEQ multiplex PCR; TCRdb's version includes in-frame clones alone and lacks a portion of them. The sample lists approximately 160,000 clones, 68% occurring once. Sequencing was performed on PBMCs. The receptors derive from a man in his fifties or sixties in good health and CMV-seronegative.

Concerning this clone itself: A read error may produce the germline difference seen at one junction end. The chain uses TRBV7-9 and TRBJ1-4; 7 bases are shared with TRBD1. The CDR3 is 12 amino acids. The V gene's germline CDR1 is SEHNR and CDR2 FQNEAQ (reference sequence). CDR3 nucleotide sequence: TGTTCCAGCAGCTCGGGACAGGAAAAACTGTTTTTT. This encodes CSSSSGQEKLFF.

The CDR3 nucleotides read TGTGCCAGCAGCTTGGGACAGGGCGGAAACACCATATATTTT. Residues: CASSLGQGGNTIYF. The chain recombines TRBV5-4 with TRBJ1-3; TRBD1 agrees at 7 bases. CDR1 and CDR2 from the germline V gene are SGHNT and YYREEE (reference sequence). V lost 0 bases, J lost 4 bases, and 1 base stayed unmatched. The CDR3 has 14 residues.

The CDR3 loop reads CASSPQGNTGELFF. CDR3 bases: TGTGCCAGCTCACCGCAGGGGAACACCGGGGAGCTGTTTTTT. This chain connects TRBV18 to TRBJ2-2; TRBD1 might be the D (5 bases). Trimming took 3 bases from V and 1 from J, leaving 6 bases between them. CDR3 length: 14 residues. In germline, CDR1 is KGHSH, CDR2 LQKENI.

The chain recombines TRBV28 with TRBJ1-2, with D hard to call. There are 12 residues in the CDR3. The germline V gene encodes CDR1 MDHEN and CDR2 SYDVKM. Trimming stripped 4 bases from V and 6 bases from J, with 9 bases between. In DNA, the CDR3 is TGTGCCAGCAGTTCCAGCGTAGATGGCTACACCTTC. It encodes CASSSSVDGYTF.

The chain has TRBV19 and TRBJ2-2; TRBD1 agrees at 9 bases. The CDR3 has 20 residues. With V trimmed by 8 bases and J by 7 bases, 26 bases remained unmatched. In germline, CDR1 is LNHDA, CDR2 SQIVND (reference sequence). The CDR3: CASSRAGTGIILGSGGELFF. In nucleotides, the CDR3 is TGTGCCAGTTCTAGGGCCGGGACAGGGATTATTCTTGGGTCGGGCGGGGAGCTGTTTTTT.

V and J are TRBV7-7 and TRBJ2-1, with TRBD1 matching over 9 bases. The CDR3 is 15 residues long. The trim removed 5 bases at V and 5 bases at J, leaving 7 bases unmatched. Per the germline V gene, CDR1 is SSHAT and CDR2 is FNYEAQ (reference sequence). The CDR3 nucleotides are TGTGCCAGCAGCATCCGGACAGGGGTGGACAATGAGCAGTTCTTC. Translation gives CASSIRTGVDNEQFF.